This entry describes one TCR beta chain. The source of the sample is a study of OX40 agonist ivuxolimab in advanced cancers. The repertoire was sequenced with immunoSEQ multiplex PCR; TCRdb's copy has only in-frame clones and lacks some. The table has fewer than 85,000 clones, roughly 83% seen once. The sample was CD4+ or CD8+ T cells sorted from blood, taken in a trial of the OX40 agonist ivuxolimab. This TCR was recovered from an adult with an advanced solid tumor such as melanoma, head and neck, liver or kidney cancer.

The CDR3 nucleotides are TGTGCCAGCAGCTTAACGACTAGCGGGGGGCAAGAGACCCAGTACTTC. The encoded protein is CASSLTTSGGQETQYF. The J gene is TRBJ2-5, the V gene TRBV7-2; 13 bases match TRBD2. Germline CDR1 SGHTA, CDR2 FQGNSA. J lost 2 bases, V lost 2 bases, and 2 bases had no gene match. This CDR3 is 16 amino acids long.